These 30 T cell receptor beta chains came from one sample sequenced in a study of shared clonotypes between healthy human individuals. The method was immunoSEQ multiplex PCR; TCRdb's version includes in-frame clones alone and lacks a portion of them. Of over a million clones in the sample, about 96% are singletons; the top ten hold over 1%. Sequencing was carried out using naive CD4+ T cells sorted from blood. The subset: CD45RA+ positively selected. Receptors originate from a man aged 25-40 years in good health.

J is TRBJ2-7 and V is TRBV7-2; 10 bases align to TRBD2. CDR1 is SGHTA and CDR2 is FQGNSA in the germline V gene. V lost 1 base to trimming and J lost 0 bases; unmatched junction nucleotides: 3. The CDR3 length is 16 residues. CDR3 bases: TGTGCCAGCAGCTTAGTCAGCGGGAGGGACTCCTACGAGCAGTACTTC. Translation: CASSLVSGRDSYEQYF.

J is TRBJ2-7 and V is TRBV5-1; 8 positions match TRBD1. Germline loops: CDR1 SGHRS, CDR2 YFSETQ. After removal of 4 bases from V and 1 base from J, the junction contained 4 bases not matched to a gene. This CDR3 has 14 amino acids. The CDR3: CASSAGQVSYEQYF. The CDR3 DNA follows: TGCGCCAGCAGCGCGGGACAGGTTTCCTACGAGCAGTACTTC. Together with reference TRBV5-1 and TRBJ2-7, the CDR3 gives the full variable domain: KAGVTQTPRYLIKTRGQQVTLSCSPISGHRSVSWYQQTPGQGLQFLFEYFSETQRNKGNFPGRFSGRQFSNSRSEMNVSTLELGDSALYLCASSAGQVSYEQYFGPGTRLTVT.

This clone came up once. The V call is TRBV10-1, the J call TRBJ2-1; 8 bases align to TRBD2. Trimming at V came to 0 bases and at J to 6 bases, leaving 4 bases not matched to a gene. The germline gives CDR1 WNHNN, CDR2 SYGVQD (reference sequence). The CDR3 totals 15 residues. The CDR3 loop is CASSESQREFNEQFF. CDR3 DNA: TGCGCCAGCAGTGAGTCCCAGCGGGAGTTCAATGAGCAGTTCTTC.

Note on this clone: Distinct nucleotide sequences in the sample also encode this CDR3. V and J are TRBV27 and TRBJ2-3, with no clear D. Trimming cost V 5 bases and J 0 bases, with 9 bases left between them. The CDR3 runs to 14 residues. The germline CDR1 and CDR2 sequences are MNHEY and SMNVEV (reference sequence). The chain's CDR3 is CASSPSRSTDTQYF. The CDR3 DNA is TGTGCCAGCAGTCCCTCGAGAAGCACAGATACGCAGTATTTT.

The chain recombines TRBV19 with TRBJ2-7; the match to TRBD2 covers 9 bases. Germline assignment: CDR1 LNHDA and CDR2 SQIVND (reference sequence). The CDR3 is made up of 21 amino acids. After removal of 3 bases from V and 3 bases from J, the junction contained 24 bases not matched to a gene. The CDR3: CASSIVAGANRAYLGGYEQYF. The CDR3 coding sequence is TGTGCCAGTAGTATCGTAGCGGGAGCGAACCGAGCGTACTTGGGCGGCTACGAGCAGTACTTC.

The V gene is TRBV29-1, the J gene TRBJ2-1, with 11 bases matching TRBD2. Germline lookup yields CDR1 SQVTM and CDR2 ANQGSEA. The CDR3 covers 13 residues. V shed 6 bases, J shed 7 bases, and the junction held 5 bases outside the gene matches. The CDR3 bases are TGCAGCGTCCGTCGACTAGCGGGGAATGAGCAGTTCTTC. It specifies CSVRRLAGNEQFF.

This sequence joins TRBV5-4 and TRBJ1-4; D uncertain. CDR3 length: 14 amino acids. Trimming removed 3 bases at V and 6 bases at J, with 12 bases between. CDR1 and CDR2 from the germline V gene are SGHNT and YYREEE (reference sequence). The CDR3 DNA is TGTGCCAGCAGCTCGTCCGGAGGGTATGAAAAACTGTTTTTT. This encodes CASSSSGGYEKLFF.

This clone is a singleton in its sample. The chain links TRBV28 to TRBJ1-5, with D possibly TRBD1 on 6 matching bases. This CDR3 has 14 amino acids. Deletions cut 6 bases from V and 6 bases from J, with 15 bases between. Looked up from germline, CDR1 is MDHEN and CDR2 is SYDVKM. The CDR3 sequence: CASSRARGGQPQHF. The CDR3, as DNA: TGTGCCAGCAGCCGCGCCAGGGGTGGTCAGCCCCAGCATTTT.

The V and J genes are TRBV5-1 and TRBJ2-7, with 9 bases lining up with TRBD2. J gave up 3 bases and V 0 bases, and 4 bases lay outside the gene matches. The CDR3 length is 15 residues. The germline CDR1 and CDR2 sequences are SGHRS and YFSETQ. CDR3 bases: TGCGCCAGCAGCTTGGCTGGGACTAGCTTCTACGAGCAGTACTTC. Translating it yields CASSLAGTSFYEQYF. Looking up the rest from reference TRBV5-1 and TRBJ2-7 gives the full variable domain: KAGVTQTPRYLIKTRGQQVTLSCSPISGHRSVSWYQQTPGQGLQFLFEYFSETQRNKGNFPGRFSGRQFSNSRSEMNVSTLELGDSALYLCASSLAGTSFYEQYFGPGTRLTVT.

This clone has just one count. V gene TRBV23-1 combines with J gene TRBJ2-6, with a tentative D call TRBD2 (5 bases). TRBV23-1 carries the ORF label, with uncertain function. Between the trimmed V and J ends, which lost 0 bases and 0 bases, there was a span of 15 bases. This CDR3 contains 19 residues. Written as DNA, the CDR3 is TGCGCCAGCAGTCAATCGTTGCGGGTTCGTGACTCTGGGGCCAACGTCCTGACTTTC. Translating gives CASSQSLRVRDSGANVLTF.

J is TRBJ2-6 and V is TRBV6-9; 8 bases align to TRBD1. The CDR3 consists of 20 residues. The V segment lost 3 bases and the J segment 0 bases; nucleotides outside the gene matches: 13. Germline CDR1 and CDR2: MNHGY and SVAAGI. CDR3 in DNA: TGTGCCAGCAGTTACGGGCAACCTCGGGACAGGAGCTCTGGGGCCAACGTCCTGACTTTC. Translated, it gives CASSYGQPRDRSSGANVLTF.

J is TRBJ1-1 and V is TRBV9, with D possibly being TRBD1 (5 bases). The ends were cut back, 1 base at V and 5 bases at J, with 12 bases in the middle. CDR1 and CDR2 from the germline V gene are SGDLS and YYNGEE. The CDR3 has 14 amino acids. The CDR3 nucleotides are TGTGCCAGCAGCGTACGTTCAGGGAGTACTGAAGCTTTCTTT. It translates to CASSVRSGSTEAFF. Full variable domain (remainder filled in from reference TRBV9 and TRBJ1-1): DSGVTQTPKHLITATGQRVTLRCSPRSGDLSVYWYQQSLDQGLQFLIQYYNGEERAKGNILERFSAQQFPDLHSELNLSSLELGDSALYFCASSVRSGSTEAFFGQGTRLTVV.

This clone was counted only a few times. The chain recombines TRBV25-1 with TRBJ1-2; D ambiguous. Germline CDR1 is MGHDK and CDR2 is SYGVNS. This CDR3 is 11 amino acids long. Trimming removed 5 bases at V and 5 bases at J, with 6 bases between. The CDR3 DNA is TGTGCCAGCAGTACTATTTATGGCTACACCTTC. It translates to CASSTIYGYTF.

The CDR3 coding sequence is TGTGCCACCAGCAGAGCTGGGAGGGAGCTGTTTTTT. Its translation is CATSRAGRELFF. The chain combines TRBV15 with TRBJ2-2, with D unclear. CDR3 size: 12 residues. Germline CDR1 reads LNHNV; CDR2 reads YYDKDF (reference sequence). Trimming took 1 base from V and 9 from J, leaving 6 bases between them.

This chain joins TRBV19 and TRBJ2-2, with 10 bases lining up with TRBD2. V shed 4 bases and J 7 bases; nucleotides not matched to a gene: 3. CDR3 length: 14 residues. Germline V gives CDR1 LNHDA, CDR2 SQIVND (reference sequence). In DNA, the CDR3 is TGTGCCAGTAGTAGAGCGGGAGGGGTCGGGGAGCTGTTTTTT. It translates to CASSRAGGVGELFF.

The rearrangement joins TRBV6-5 to TRBJ1-4, with D uncertain. CDR3 length equals 14 residues. V gave up 3 bases and J gave up 6 bases, with 11 bases separating them. Germline loops: CDR1 MNHEY, CDR2 SVGAGI. CDR3 residues: CASSYARKDEKLFF. CDR3 bases: TGTGCCAGCAGTTATGCACGCAAGGATGAAAAACTGTTTTTT.

The genes are TRBV28 and TRBJ2-5, with a possible D match to TRBD1 (6 bases). Germline-derived CDR1 and CDR2 are MDHEN and SYDVKM. V was trimmed by 10 bases and J by 4 bases, leaving 19 bases between them. The CDR3 consists of 14 residues. CDR3 nucleotides: TGTGCCACCGTAGACAGGTCCACAGGAGAGACCCAGTACTTC. It codes for CATVDRSTGETQYF.

V is TRBV9 and J is TRBJ2-1; maybe TRBD1 (5 bases). Trimming removed 3 bases at V and 0 bases at J, with 25 bases between. In germline, CDR1 is SGDLS, CDR2 YYNGEE. This CDR3 has 20 amino acids. In nucleotides, the CDR3 is TGTGCCAGCAGCGCAACTCAGGGTTCTAGGCGTTTACACTCCTACAATGAGCAGTTCTTC. It is translated as CASSATQGSRRLHSYNEQFF.

This rearrangement joins TRBV7-9 to TRBJ1-5, with TRBD1 as a possible D gene (6 bases). This CDR3 comprises 13 residues. Trimming stripped 7 bases from V and 5 bases from J, with 12 bases between. The germline CDR1 and CDR2 sequences are SEHNR and FQNEAQ (reference sequence). This CDR3 is CASNQGPDQPQHF. CDR3 DNA: TGTGCCAGCAATCAGGGGCCCGATCAGCCCCAGCATTTT.

The genes are TRBV7-8 and TRBJ1-1; 8 nucleotides align to TRBD1. CDR1 and CDR2 (germline): SGHVS, FQNEAQ. Trimming took 3 bases from V and 5 from J; bases not matched to a gene: 8. This CDR3 has 15 residues. The CDR3 nucleotides read TGTGCCAGCAGCTTCAGTGGACAGGGCTTTACTGAAGCTTTCTTT. Protein sequence: CASSFSGQGFTEAFF.

The rearrangement uses TRBV18 and TRBJ2-7; D is possibly TRBD1 (6 bases). The germline V gene encodes CDR1 KGHSH and CDR2 LQKENI. V was cut by 4 bases and J by 3 bases, with 10 bases left in between. This CDR3 has 13 residues. The CDR3 sequence: CASSRDKHYEQYF. The CDR3 DNA is TGTGCCAGCTCACGGGACAAACACTACGAGCAGTACTTC.

The V call is TRBV5-4, the J call TRBJ2-1; either TRBD1 or TRBD2 may fit D (6 bases each). The V gene's germline CDR1 is SGHNT and CDR2 YYREEE (reference sequence). V was cut by 0 bases and J by 9 bases, with 16 bases left in between. This CDR3 spans 15 amino acids. CDR3 DNA sequence: TGTGCCAGCAGCTTGGGAGGGGGGAGGACTGTTGAGCAGTTCTTC. This gives the protein CASSLGGGRTVEQFF.

The rearrangement uses TRBV5-1 and TRBJ2-5, with 7 positions matching TRBD1. After removal of 1 base from V and 5 bases from J, the junction contained 11 bases not matched to a gene. Germline loops: CDR1 SGHRS, CDR2 YFSETQ. The CDR3 is made up of 16 amino acids. The CDR3 DNA follows: TGCGCCAGCAGCTTGACCTTTGACAGGGTAATCGAGACCCAGTACTTC. Translating gives CASSLTFDRVIETQYF. Based on the CDR3 plus reference TRBV5-1 and TRBJ2-5, the full variable domain is KAGVTQTPRYLIKTRGQQVTLSCSPISGHRSVSWYQQTPGQGLQFLFEYFSETQRNKGNFPGRFSGRQFSNSRSEMNVSTLELGDSALYLCASSLTFDRVIETQYFGPGTRLLVL.

The CDR3 DNA is TGTGCCACCAGCAGAGATATTCCCGGGACTCAGGTTACCTACGAGCAGTACTTC. This translates into CATSRDIPGTQVTYEQYF. This chain joins TRBV15 and TRBJ2-7; possibly TRBD2 for D (6 bases). V dropped 0 bases and J dropped 2 bases, with 20 bases sitting between them. This CDR3 comprises 18 residues. CDR1 and CDR2 from the germline V gene are LNHNV and YYDKDF (reference sequence).

The J gene is TRBJ1-1, the V gene TRBV7-2; a weak D match, TRBD1 (6 bases). This CDR3 contains 17 residues. Germline CDR1 and CDR2: SGHTA and FQGNSA. V was trimmed by 2 bases and J by 1 base, leaving 17 bases between them. This chain's CDR3 is CASSLWYHRAKNTEAFF. In DNA form, the CDR3 reads TGTGCCAGCAGCTTATGGTATCACAGGGCCAAGAACACTGAAGCTTTCTTT.

The count of this clone is one. V is TRBV9 and J is TRBJ2-3; D gene uncertain. The CDR3 totals 14 residues. V was shortened by 0 bases and J by 4 bases, with 9 bases between the two germline ends. Germline CDR1 SGDLS, CDR2 YYNGEE. The CDR3 sequence is CASSVALGADTQYF. CDR3 coding DNA: TGTGCCAGCAGCGTAGCCCTCGGAGCAGATACGCAGTATTTT.

The sample holds one count of this clone. The rearrangement joins TRBV27 to TRBJ2-6; 10 bases are shared with TRBD1. The CDR3 consists of 19 residues. Germline CDR1 and CDR2: MNHEY and SMNVEV (reference sequence). Trimming took 3 bases from V and 2 from J; bases not matched to a gene: 10. CDR3 sequence reads: CASSFLSTGGPAGANVLTF. The CDR3, as DNA: TGTGCCAGCAGTTTTTTATCGACAGGGGGCCCAGCTGGGGCCAACGTCCTGACTTTC.

Points on this clone: This same CDR3 is encoded by further DNA sequences in the sample. Written as DNA, the CDR3 is TGTGCCAGCAGCTTAGTTGGGGGCGCCGGGGCCAACGTCCTGACTTTC. Protein product: CASSLVGGAGANVLTF. V and J are TRBV7-9 and TRBJ2-6, with D tentatively TRBD1 (6 bases). Trimming pared 1 base from V and 4 bases from J, leaving 11 bases between. The CDR3 loop spans 16 amino acids. Germline assignment: CDR1 SEHNR and CDR2 FQNEAQ (reference sequence). Using reference TRBV7-9 and TRBJ2-6 for the parts outside the CDR3, the full variable domain is DTGVSQNPRHKITKRGQNVTFRCDPISEHNRLYWYRQTLGQGPEFLTYFQNEAQLEKSRLLSDRFSAERPKGSFSTLEIQRTEQGDSAMYLCASSLVGGAGANVLTFGAGSRLTVL.

DNA of the CDR3: TGTGCCAGCAGTTCAGGGGGGACGCAGTATTTT. This gives the protein CASSSGGTQYF. The V gene is TRBV11-3, the J gene TRBJ2-3, with D possibly TRBD1 on 7 matching bases. Germline loops: CDR1 SGHNT, CDR2 YENEEA. Trimming stripped 6 bases from V and 9 bases from J, with 10 bases between. There are 11 residues in the CDR3. Full variable domain (remainder filled in from reference TRBV11-3 and TRBJ2-3): EAGVVQSPRYKIIEKKQPVAFWCNPISGHNTLYWYLQNLGQGPELLIRYENEEAVDDSQLPKDRFSAERLKGVDSTLKIQPAELGDSAVYLCASSSGGTQYFGPGTRLTVL.

The rearrangement uses TRBV6-5 and TRBJ2-2, with D hard to call. The CDR3 runs to 14 residues. Trimming removed 7 bases from V and 2 bases from J, with 11 bases in between. CDR1 and CDR2 from the germline V gene are MNHEY and SVGAGI. CDR3 amino acids: CASTVGPNTGELFF. The DNA for the CDR3 is TGTGCCAGCACAGTCGGACCAAACACCGGGGAGCTGTTTTTT.